The 18 T cell receptor beta chains below all came from one sample that was sequenced in a study. MiXCR, run by TCRdb on the RT-PCR reads, gives a single entry per CDR3 protein. The data show about 680,000 distinct CDR3 sequences, 13% to 15% seen once. Sequenced input: memory CD4+ T cells from blood. These receptors came from a female donor in good health, serving as a healthy control.

The rearrangement links TRBV24-1 to TRBJ2-3; 9 bases are a match to TRBD1. The CDR3 covers 14 residues. Losses at the gene ends were 3 bases for V and 5 bases for J; bases not matched to a gene: 2. Germline V CDR1 and CDR2: KGHDR, SFDVKD. This CDR3 reads CATSDQDRGDTQYF. CDR3 sequence (DNA): TGTGCCACCAGTGATCAGGACAGGGGAGATACGCAGTATTTT.

This clonotype was found a few times. The genes are TRBV20-1 and TRBJ2-3, with D perhaps assigned TRBD1 or TRBD2 (5 bases each). Germline lookup yields CDR1 DFQATT and CDR2 SNEGSKA (reference sequence). V was cut by 7 bases and J by 1 base, with 15 bases left in between. The CDR3 has 14 amino acids. The CDR3 bases are TGCAGTGTTTTCCCTGGGGGACGCACAGATACGCAGTATTTT. It codes for CSVFPGGRTDTQYF.

Turning to this clonotype: Just one base apart from a much larger clone, this may be a read error. The chain carries TRBV2 and TRBJ1-1; 9 bases match TRBD1. This CDR3 is 14 amino acids long. Germline assignment: CDR1 SNHLY and CDR2 FYNNEI. Losses at the gene ends were 4 bases for V and 1 base for J; bases not matched to a gene: 1. CDR3 nucleotide sequence: TGTGCCAGCAGTGGGACAGGGGCGAACACTGAAGCTTTCTTT. It encodes CASSGTGANTEAFF.

The chain carries TRBV20-1 and TRBJ2-5; perhaps TRBD2 as D (6 bases). The CDR3 has 15 residues. Per the germline V gene, CDR1 is DFQATT and CDR2 is SNEGSKA (reference sequence). The germline V and J ends were trimmed by 0 bases and 0 bases, with 11 bases remaining between them. This CDR3 is CSAREGASDQETQYF. In DNA, the CDR3 is TGCAGTGCTAGAGAAGGGGCTAGCGACCAAGAGACCCAGTACTTC.

This clonotype was counted between two and nine times. This CDR3 reads CASSPQDRGKTQYF. The CDR3 nucleotides are TGTGCCAGCAGTCCGCAGGACAGGGGGAAGACCCAGTACTTC. The chain links TRBV12-3 or TRBV12-4 to TRBJ2-5; 10 nucleotides align to TRBD1. V shed 5 bases, J shed 6 bases, and the junction held 6 bases outside the gene matches. CDR3 length equals 14 residues.

This clonotype was picked up a small number of times. The chain recombines TRBV12-3 or TRBV12-4 with TRBJ1-2; TRBD1 might be the D (6 bases). V was shortened by 6 bases and J by 10 bases, with 15 bases between the two germline ends. The CDR3 loop spans 12 amino acids. This chain's CDR3 is CASSLAGADYTF. The CDR3 region has the DNA TGTGCCAGCAGCCTAGCGGGGGCAGACTACACCTTC.

This clonotype was recorded at least ten times. The genes are TRBV7-2 and TRBJ2-7; TRBD1 or TRBD2 may be the D gene (5 bases each). V gave up 3 bases and J gave up 3 bases, with 9 bases separating them. This CDR3 comprises 13 residues. Germline assignment: CDR1 SGHTA and CDR2 FQGNSA. The CDR3 spells CASSLGVGYEQYF. CDR3 coding DNA: TGTGCCAGCAGCTTGGGGGTCGGCTACGAGCAGTACTTC.

This clonotype occurred many times. The chain links TRBV7-3 to TRBJ1-1, with a possible D match to TRBD1 (5 bases). CDR3 length: 15 amino acids. Trimming shortened V by 4 bases and J by 7 bases, and 19 bases separated the two germline ends. CDR1 and CDR2 (germline): SGHTA, FQGTGA. This CDR3 is CASSYAGGAGGEAFF. The CDR3 coding sequence is TGTGCCAGCAGCTACGCCGGTGGGGCCGGTGGTGAAGCTTTCTTT.

There are many counts of this clonotype. The chain employs TRBV5-1 and TRBJ2-1; 8 nucleotides align to TRBD2. CDR1 SGHRS and CDR2 YFSETQ come from the germline V gene. This CDR3 has 15 residues. V was pared by 7 bases and J by 8 bases, with 14 bases of the junction left unmatched. CDR3 DNA: TGCGCCAGCCGAGCGGGAGCTGTAGGGTTGGATGAGCAGTTCTTC. Amino acid sequence: CASRAGAVGLDEQFF.

This clonotype was recorded many times. The V gene is TRBV29-1, the J gene TRBJ2-5; perhaps TRBD2 as D (6 bases). The germline CDR1 and CDR2 sequences are SQVTM and ANQGSEA. Trimming left V 6 bases short and J 7 bases short, with 24 bases between. This CDR3 region has 15 residues. The CDR3 DNA is TGCAGCGTACTGCATGGGGCGACAATGGAGGGGACCCAGTACTTC. This codes for CSVLHGATMEGTQYF. Together with reference TRBV29-1 and TRBJ2-5, the CDR3 gives the full variable domain: SAVISQKPSRDICQRGTSLTIQCQVDSQVTMMFWYRQQPGQSLTLIATANQGSEATYESGFVIDKFPISRPNLTFSTLTVSNMSPEDSSIYLCSVLHGATMEGTQYFGPGTRLLVL.

This clonotype has ten or more counts. The chain links TRBV20-1 to TRBJ2-7; TRBD2 matches at 9 bases. Germline loops: CDR1 DFQATT, CDR2 SNEGSKA (reference sequence). The CDR3 spans 15 residues. The trim removed 1 base at V and 4 bases at J, leaving 8 bases unmatched. The chain's CDR3 is CSARAMAGGGYEQYF. DNA for the CDR3: TGCAGTGCTAGAGCCATGGCGGGAGGGGGGTACGAGCAGTACTTC.

The gene calls are TRBV6-1 and TRBJ1-1; TRBD1 matches at 9 bases. After removal of 4 bases from V and 0 bases from J, the junction contained 3 bases not matched to a gene. This CDR3 has 15 amino acids. The germline V gene has CDR1 MNHNS and CDR2 SASEGT. CDR3 residues: CASSAGQGMNTEAFF. In DNA form, the CDR3 reads TGTGCCAGCAGTGCCGGACAGGGGATGAACACTGAAGCTTTCTTT.

V is TRBV12-3 or TRBV12-4 and J is TRBJ1-2, with 8 bases fitting TRBD1. Trimming cost V 8 bases and J 2 bases; bases outside gene matches: 10. There are 15 residues in the CDR3. CDR3 residues: CASRDRQTFNYGYTF. Here the CDR3 DNA reads TGTGCCAGCCGGGACAGGCAGACCTTCAACTATGGCTACACCTTC.

This clonotype was seen only a few times. The rearrangement uses TRBV28 and TRBJ2-1; tentative D call: TRBD2 (5 bases). The V end lost 5 bases, the J end lost 0 bases, and 14 bases lay between the germline ends. Germline V lookup: CDR1 MDHEN, CDR2 SYDVKM. The CDR3 covers 16 residues. In DNA, the CDR3 is TGTGCCAGCAGTGGGAAGGACGGAGGCTCCTACAATGAGCAGTTCTTC. Protein sequence: CASSGKDGGSYNEQFF.

This chain links TRBV4-2 with TRBJ2-1; 10 nucleotides agree with TRBD2. This CDR3 has 15 amino acids. Germline CDR1 is LGHNA and CDR2 is YNFKEQ. The trim removed 2 bases at V and 8 bases at J, leaving 6 bases unmatched. The CDR3 DNA sequence: TGTGCCAGCAGCCAACTAGCGGGAGAACGCGATGAGCAGTTCTTC. Translation: CASSQLAGERDEQFF.

This clonotype was observed many times. The chain couples TRBV20-1 to TRBJ2-3; 8 bases line up with TRBD2. This CDR3 is built from 15 residues. V was clipped by 0 bases and J by 8 bases; unmatched bases: 10. Germline V lookup: CDR1 DFQATT, CDR2 SNEGSKA (reference sequence). CDR3 nucleotide sequence: TGCAGTGCTAGAGATGACGGGAGGGGAGCCGGTACGCAGTATTTT. Its protein product is CSARDDGRGAGTQYF.

In this sample, this clonotype turned up a few times. This rearrangement joins TRBV12-3 or TRBV12-4 to TRBJ2-1, with D possibly being TRBD1 or TRBD2 (5 bases each). Trimming cost V 7 bases and J 5 bases, with 18 bases left between them. The CDR3 is 15 amino acids. The CDR3, as DNA: TGTGCCAGCACCCCGGGACGAAGAACCCACAATGAGCAGTTCTTC. Its protein is CASTPGRRTHNEQFF.

This clonotype has more than one count but fewer than ten. V gene TRBV18 combines with J gene TRBJ1-5; TRBD1 aligns across 8 bases. V dropped 5 bases and J dropped 1; count of bases not matched to a gene: 4. This CDR3 spans 15 amino acids. Germline V gene sequence: CDR1 KGHSH, CDR2 LQKENI. CDR3 sequence (DNA): TGTGCCAGCTCAAGCACAGGGGGAAGCAATCAGCCCCAGCATTTT. This sequence encodes CASSSTGGSNQPQHF.